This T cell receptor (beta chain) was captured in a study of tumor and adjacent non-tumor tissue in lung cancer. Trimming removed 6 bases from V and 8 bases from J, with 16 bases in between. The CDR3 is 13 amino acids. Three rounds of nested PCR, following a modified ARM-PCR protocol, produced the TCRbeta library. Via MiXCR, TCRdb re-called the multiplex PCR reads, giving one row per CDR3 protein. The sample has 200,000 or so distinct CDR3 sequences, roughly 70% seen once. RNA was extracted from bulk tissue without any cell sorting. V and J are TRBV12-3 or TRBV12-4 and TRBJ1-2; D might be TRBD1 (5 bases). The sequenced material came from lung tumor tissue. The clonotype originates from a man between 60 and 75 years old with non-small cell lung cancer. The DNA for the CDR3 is TGTGCCAGCAGCTCCTCTGGGGCGCAAGGCTACACCTTC. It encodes CASSSSGAQGYTF.